The clone carrying this T cell receptor beta chain was counted many times. Its antigen remains unknown. Using genomic DNA as the template, TCR beta VDJ and CDR3 profiling was carried out. TCRdb reprocessed the reads with MiXCR, giving one entry per CDR3 protein. This table has 250,000 to 300,000 distinct CDR3 sequences, around three fifths appearing once. V shed 2 bases and J shed 6 bases, with 5 bases lying between them. This CDR3 region has 12 residues. Per germline, CDR1 SGHTS and CDR2 YDEGEE. The sample is drawn from a study of CD8+CD57+ T cells in acquired aplastic anemia. Study-wide points: Between patients and controls, around 27 CD8+ CDR3 sequences were found in common. Simpson's diversity of CD8+ cells was not significantly different in patients compared with controls.

The clonotype was recovered from a human donor with severe aplastic anemia or a healthy control (not recorded which). Specimen: sorted CD4+, CD8+, or CD8+CD57+ T cells (not recorded which) from PBMCs. This rearrangement joins TRBV5-8 to TRBJ2-2, with a tentative D call TRBD1 (5 bases). The CDR3 spells CASSLGAGELFF. For the CDR3, the DNA is TGTGCCAGCAGCTTAGGGGCCGGGGAGCTGTTTTTT.